Listed below are T cell receptor beta chains from one sample, sequenced in a study of T cells in Graves' hyperthyroidism and ophthalmopathy. One entry per CDR3 protein, called by TCRdb with MiXCR from the multiplex PCR reads. Here the sample spans 300,000 to 450,000 distinct CDR3 sequences, about 14% being singletons. Sequenced input: blood. All receptors derive from a woman aged 25 to 39 with Graves' ophthalmopathy. CDR3s include the opening cysteine and the closing phenylalanine or tryptophan. The D gene is left open where the match is weak. Only part of the rows carry a size: once, few, many, or a class if the clone is expanded.

j_call clone_size v_call d_call cdr3_aa cdr3_nt
TRBJ2-3 few TRBV6-1 TRBD2 CASSEVGGGFGTDTQYF TGTGCCAGCAGTGAAGTTGGCGGGGGGTTCGGCACAGATACGCAGTATTTT
TRBJ2-7 many TRBV20-1 TRBD2 CSANPGGAYEQYF TGCAGTGCCAACCCGGGGGGGGCCTACGAGCAGTACTTC
TRBJ2-5 - TRBV9 TRBD2 CASSVGSGVLETQYF TGTGCCAGCAGCGTAGGAAGCGGGGTCCTTGAGACCCAGTACTTC
TRBJ1-2 many TRBV20-1 TRBD1 CSVRDRGFGYTF TGCAGTGTACGGGACAGGGGTTTTGGCTACACCTTC
TRBJ2-7 many TRBV18 TRBD2 CASSPGLAGDEQYF TGTGCCAGCTCTCCAGGACTAGCGGGGGACGAGCAGTACTTC
TRBJ1-1 many TRBV30 - CAWSVRGQMNTEAFF TGTGCCTGGAGTGTACGAGGGCAGATGAACACTGAAGCTTTCTTT
TRBJ2-7 many TRBV20-1 - CSAPDSYEQYF TGCAGTGCTCCGGACTCCTACGAGCAGTACTTC
TRBJ1-1 few TRBV29-1 - CSLVMNTEAFF TGCAGCCTTGTGATGAACACTGAAGCTTTCTTT
TRBJ1-1 many TRBV30 - CAWSSPQWLGMNTEAFF TGTGCCTGGAGTTCCCCCCAATGGCTGGGAATGAACACTGAAGCTTTCTTT
TRBJ2-3 - TRBV15 TRBD1 CATNRDRGDTQYF TGTGCCACCAACCGGGACAGGGGGGATACGCAGTATTTT
TRBJ2-5 many TRBV2 TRBD1 CASRVPPGQGSTQYF TGTGCCAGCAGGGTACCTCCGGGACAGGGGAGTACCCAGTACTTC
TRBJ1-6 few TRBV10-3 - CAISAGANSPLHF TGTGCCATCAGTGCGGGGGCTAATTCACCCCTCCACTTT
TRBJ1-4 - TRBV5-6 - CASSRVPGNEKLFF TGTGCCAGCAGCCGAGTCCCTGGCAATGAAAAACTGTTTTTT
TRBJ1-1 many TRBV6-6 - CASSYSSLSQAFF TGTGCCAGCAGTTACTCCTCCCTCAGTCAAGCTTTCTTT
TRBJ2-2 few TRBV29-1 - CSVLQVGVGELFF TGCAGCGTGTTACAGGTCGGGGTCGGGGAGCTGTTTTTT
TRBJ2-7 many TRBV11-2 TRBD2 CASSPHSSSGGATYEQYF TGTGCCAGCAGCCCACATTCATCTAGCGGGGGGGCCACGTACGAGCAGTACTTC
TRBJ2-3 many TRBV7-9 TRBD1 CAIKQGGWTDTQYF TGTGCAATAAAACAGGGGGGATGGACAGATACGCAGTATTTT
TRBJ1-5 many TRBV2 - CASSAQQGLVDQPQHF TGTGCCAGCAGTGCACAACAGGGCCTGGTCGATCAGCCCCAGCATTTT
TRBJ2-7 few TRBV9 TRBD1 CASSVGQGDQYEQYF TGTGCCAGCAGCGTAGGACAGGGGGACCAATACGAGCAGTACTTC
TRBJ2-3 - TRBV5-6 TRBD2 CASSLVFLAGGPTDTQYF TGTGCCAGCAGCTTGGTTTTTTTAGCGGGGGGGCCTACAGATACGCAGTATTTT
TRBJ2-7 many TRBV19 TRBD1 CASSPGDSRYEQYF TGTGCCAGTAGTCCAGGGGACAGTCGCTACGAGCAGTACTTC
TRBJ2-2 many TRBV9 - CASSAGSNTGELFF TGTGCCAGCAGCGCCGGATCGAACACCGGGGAGCTGTTTTTT
TRBJ1-3 many TRBV7-2 - CASSLYRPSSGNTIYF TGTGCCAGCAGCTTGTACAGGCCGAGCTCTGGAAACACCATATATTTT
TRBJ2-3 few TRBV4-2 TRBD2 CASSQEPGGQTDTQYF TGTGCCAGCAGCCAAGAGCCGGGGGGGCAGACAGATACGCAGTATTTT
TRBJ1-1 many TRBV28 - CASPPSAHPLNTEAFF TGTGCCAGCCCACCCTCCGCCCATCCTCTGAACACTGAAGCTTTCTTT
TRBJ2-1 - TRBV12-3/TRBV12-4 - CASSLARLGGTYNEQFF TGTGCCAGCAGTTTAGCGCGGCTGGGGGGAACCTACAATGAGCAGTTCTTC
TRBJ1-4 many TRBV11-2 TRBD1 CASSLYGWDSPNEKLFF TGTGCCAGCAGCTTATACGGGTGGGACAGCCCTAATGAAAAACTGTTTTTT
TRBJ2-7 many TRBV30 TRBD1 CAWSVGGQYEQYF TGTGCCTGGAGTGTAGGGGGCCAATACGAGCAGTACTTC
TRBJ1-1 many TRBV5-1 - CASRFQTELMNTEAFF TGCGCCAGCAGGTTCCAGACAGAGCTCATGAACACTGAAGCTTTCTTT